The T cell receptor (beta chain) described here comes from a study of CD8 T cells in Susac syndrome. Study-wide results and caveats: Acknowledgment was made by the study that its TCR sequencing and HLA analysis involved a relatively small number of individuals.

RNA amounts of roughly 0.5 to 1 ug underwent reverse transcription with random hexamers. TCRdb fed the immunoSEQ multiplex PCR reads into MiXCR, producing one record per CDR3 protein. This sample has roughly 400,000 distinct CDR3 sequences, with 85% found just once. Notes on this clonotype: Its specificity is unknown.

This receptor was obtained from a human donor with multiple sclerosis. The source material was CD8+ T cells from PBMCs.

The CDR3, as DNA: TGTGCCAGCAGTTTCGGGACAGGGGACTACAATGAGCAGTTCTTC. Translation: CASSFGTGDYNEQFF. The rearrangement joins TRBV11-3 to TRBJ2-1, with 10 bases fitting TRBD1. The CDR3 totals 15 residues. Germline CDR1 SGHNT, CDR2 YENEEA. V shed 6 bases and J 3 bases; nucleotides not matched to a gene: 5.